This entry describes one T cell receptor (beta chain). What it binds is not known. The authors sequenced patients whose flow cytometry had shown CD8+CD57+ cell expansion. The data derive from a study of CD8+CD57+ T cells in acquired aplastic anemia. Using genomic DNA as the template, TCR beta VDJ and CDR3 profiling was carried out. Via MiXCR, TCRdb re-called the reads, giving one row per CDR3 protein. This table has about 160,000 distinct CDR3 sequences, about 64% appearing once. Study results and caveats: Significance was not reached for CD8+ Simpson's diversity between patients and controls.

The CDR3 has 13 amino acids. Trimming took 3 bases from V and 4 from J, leaving 6 bases between them. Per the germline V gene, CDR1 is MRHNA and CDR2 is SNTAGT. J is TRBJ2-2 and V is TRBV6-4; D is unresolved. This TCR was recovered from a human donor with aplastic anemia. The sequenced sample consisted of sorted CD4+, CD8+, or CD8+CD57+ T cells (not recorded which) from PBMCs. CDR3 sequence reads: CASSEELTGELFF. In nucleotides, the CDR3 is TGTGCCAGCAGTGAGGAACTCACCGGGGAGCTGTTTTTT.